This TCR beta chain stems from a study of PD-1 blockade in classical Hodgkin lymphoma. Study at large: Patients were treated with nivolumab at 3 mg/kg, and this was given intravenously every 2 weeks.

Regarding time point: cycle 4 day 1 (C4D1), after five to seven weeks of nivolumab. Each patient experienced a relapse that followed autologous stem cell transplantation, and brentuximab vedotin exposure varied. To note about this clone: Its antigen remains unknown.

Points from the study as a whole: Nivolumab starters within 1 year of ASCT were excluded. The baseline diversity of complete responders showed similarity to that of newly diagnosed patients.

The method was immunoSEQ multiplex PCR; TCRdb's version includes in-frame clones alone and lacks a portion of them. The sample has 100,000 or so clones; roughly nine tenths are singletons. The sequence was obtained from a human donor with classical Hodgkin lymphoma. Here the sequenced sample was peripheral blood mononuclear cells (PBMCs), taken before the fourth cycle of nivolumab.

The CDR3 reads CASSSLGSLGGELFF. Here the CDR3 DNA reads TGTGCCAGCAGTTCCCTGGGTTCCTTGGGCGGGGAGCTGTTTTTT. V and J are TRBV6-5 and TRBJ2-2; D is unresolved. Looked up from germline, CDR1 is MNHEY and CDR2 is SVGAGI. This CDR3 has 15 residues. Between the trimmed V and J ends, which lost 4 bases and 7 bases, there was a span of 16 bases.